Each of the 25 T cell receptor beta chains below was sequenced from the same sample in a study of blood T cell repertoires in COVID-19. Assay: immunoSEQ multiplex PCR; the TCRdb copy retains only in-frame clones and omits some. The data hold about 230,000 clones, with approximately 80% observed a single time. The sample taken for sequencing was PBMCs or T cells enriched from blood (not recorded which). The source of these receptors is a man between 60 and 75 years old who had recovered from COVID-19.

The V gene is TRBV12-5, the J gene TRBJ1-2; 10 bases align to TRBD1. The V segment lost 3 bases and the J segment 2 bases; nucleotides outside the gene matches: 9. The germline gives CDR1 LGHNT, CDR2 FRNRAP. The CDR3 extends over 17 amino acids. CDR3 bases: TGTGCTAGTGGTTTAGAACCGACAGGGGGCAAAAACTATGGCTACACCTTC. Amino acid sequence: CASGLEPTGGKNYGYTF. Supplemented by reference TRBV12-5 and TRBJ1-2, the full variable domain reads DARVTQTPRHKVTEMGQEVTMRCQPILGHNTVFWYRQTMMQGLELLAYFRNRAPLDDSGMPKDRFSAEMPDATLATLKIQPSEPRDSAVYFCASGLEPTGGKNYGYTFGSGTRLTVV.

This sequence joins TRBV4-2 and TRBJ1-2; D call uncertain. The CDR3 is made up of 15 amino acids. The V end was cut by 0 bases, the J end by 3 bases, with 11 bases between. Looked up from germline, CDR1 is LGHNA and CDR2 is YNFKEQ. Written as DNA, the CDR3 is TGTGCCAGCAGCCAAGACCCGGGGTGGGACTATGGCTACACCTTC. Translation gives CASSQDPGWDYGYTF.

The V gene is TRBV12-3 or TRBV12-4, the J gene TRBJ1-2, with 7 positions matching TRBD1. There are 13 residues in the CDR3. V shed 6 bases and J 4 bases; nucleotides not matched to a gene: 5. DNA of the CDR3: TGTGCCAGCAGAAAGACAGGGTTCTATGGCTACACCTTC. This codes for CASRKTGFYGYTF.

The rearrangement uses TRBV11-1 and TRBJ2-5; maybe TRBD1 (6 bases). Germline CDR1 and CDR2: SGHAT and FQDESV (reference sequence). Trimming cost V 1 base and J 5 bases, with 14 bases left between them. The CDR3 totals 15 residues. The CDR3 reads CASSLGGPSGETQYF. As DNA, the CDR3 is TGTGCCAGCAGCTTAGGGGGGCCCTCGGGGGAGACCCAGTACTTC.

The chain is built from TRBV14 and TRBJ2-7, with 14 nucleotides matching TRBD2. The V segment lost 0 bases and the J segment 0 bases; nucleotides outside the gene matches: 1. The CDR3 has 17 amino acids. Germline V lookup: CDR1 SGHDN, CDR2 FVKESK. The CDR3 region has the DNA TGTGCCAGCAGCCAAGAGGGACTAGCGGGGGCCTCCTACGAGCAGTACTTC. It specifies CASSQEGLAGASYEQYF. Variable domain in full (rest from reference TRBV14 and TRBJ2-7): EAGVTQFPSHSVIEKGQTVTLRCDPISGHDNLYWYRRVMGKEIKFLLHFVKESKQDESGMPNNRFLAERTGGTYSTLKVQPAELEDSGVYFCASSQEGLAGASYEQYFGPGTRLTVT.

The rearrangement uses TRBV5-6 and TRBJ1-3, with no clear D. Germline assignment: CDR1 SGHDT and CDR2 YYEEEE. V dropped 5 bases and J dropped 0 bases, with 15 bases sitting between them. The CDR3 has 16 residues. DNA of the CDR3: TGTGCCAGCAGTCCACTTGACGGAGACTCTGGAAACACCATATATTTT. It translates to CASSPLDGDSGNTIYF.

The chain is built from TRBV11-3 and TRBJ2-5, with D perhaps TRBD1 (5 bases). V was clipped by 5 bases and J by 4 bases, with 14 bases between them. The CDR3 extends over 14 amino acids. Germline V gene data show CDR1 as SGHNT and CDR2 as YENEEA. The CDR3 loop reads CASSVAGMRETQYF. In DNA, the CDR3 is TGTGCCAGCAGCGTGGCAGGGATGCGAGAGACCCAGTACTTC.

The V call is TRBV28, the J call TRBJ1-2, with 8 bases lining up with TRBD1. This CDR3 region has 15 residues. The J segment lost 1 base and the V segment lost 2 bases, leaving 3 bases of the junction unmatched. Germline V gene data show CDR1 as MDHEN and CDR2 as SYDVKM. The CDR3 sequence is CASSLQGANNYGYTF. Written as DNA, the CDR3 is TGTGCCAGCAGTTTACAGGGGGCGAATAACTATGGCTACACCTTC.

In its sample, this clone was seen a few times. The chain links TRBV9 to TRBJ2-1; 7 nucleotides match TRBD2. Per germline, CDR1 SGDLS and CDR2 YYNGEE. The CDR3 totals 15 residues. V was pared by 4 bases and J by 2 bases, with 6 bases of the junction left unmatched. CDR3 sequence (DNA): TGTGCCAGCAGCTTGGGCGGGGGACCCTACAATGAGCAGTTCTTC. Translating gives CASSLGGGPYNEQFF.

This chain links TRBV3-1 (or the pseudogene TRBV3-2) with TRBJ2-4; 9 bases line up with TRBD1. Germline values: CDR1 LGHDT, CDR2 YNNKEL (reference sequence). The CDR3 loop spans 15 amino acids. The V gene end was trimmed by 2 bases and the J gene end by 4 bases; junction bases not matched to a gene: 3. In nucleotides, the CDR3 is TGTGCCAGCAGCCAAAGTGGGACAGGGAAAAACATTCAGTACTTC. This sequence encodes CASSQSGTGKNIQYF.

The chain joins TRBV5-6 to TRBJ2-1; 9 positions agree with TRBD1. The length of the CDR3 is 15 residues. Germline loops: CDR1 SGHDT, CDR2 YYEEEE. V lost 5 bases to trimming and J lost 2 bases; unmatched junction nucleotides: 5. The CDR3 DNA sequence: TGTGCCAGCAGTATACAGGGGGCGGCCTACAATGAGCAGTTCTTC. It yields the protein CASSIQGAAYNEQFF. Combining the CDR3 with reference TRBV5-6 and TRBJ2-1 gives the whole variable domain DAGVTQSPTHLIKTRGQQVTLRCSPKSGHDTVSWYQQALGQGPQFIFQYYEEEERQRGNFPDRFSGHQFPNYSSELNVNALLLGDSALYLCASSIQGAAYNEQFFGPGTRLTVL.

J is TRBJ1-1 and V is TRBV14; 9 nucleotides match TRBD1. From germline, CDR1 is SGHDN and CDR2 FVKESK. V shed 10 bases and J 0 bases; nucleotides not matched to a gene: 6. This CDR3 contains 14 residues. Here the CDR3 DNA reads TGTGCCACCCGGACAGGGGAGATGAACACTGAAGCTTTCTTT. This translates into CATRTGEMNTEAFF. The full variable domain, with the rest looked up from reference TRBV14 and TRBJ1-1, is EAGVTQFPSHSVIEKGQTVTLRCDPISGHDNLYWYRRVMGKEIKFLLHFVKESKQDESGMPNNRFLAERTGGTYSTLKVQPAELEDSGVYFCATRTGEMNTEAFFGQGTRLTVV.

The chain uses TRBV10-2 and TRBJ2-7; D uncertain. The CDR3 has 12 residues. Between the trimmed V and J ends, which lost 8 bases and 0 bases, there was a span of 8 bases. Germline assignment: CDR1 WSHSY and CDR2 SAAADI. The CDR3 sequence: CASSPSSYEQYF. The CDR3 DNA reads TGCGCCAGCTCCCCGAGCTCCTACGAGCAGTACTTC.

This clone showed up just a few times. This chain joins TRBV11-2 and TRBJ2-3, with no clear D. The germline gives CDR1 SGHAT, CDR2 FQNNGV. The germline V and J ends were trimmed by 0 bases and 6 bases, with 10 bases remaining between them. This CDR3 is 14 amino acids long. The CDR3 DNA follows: TGTGCCAGCAGCTTAGATGCCCTCAGGGATACGCAGTATTTT. This translates into CASSLDALRDTQYF.

The chain couples TRBV6-5 to TRBJ2-1, with TRBD2 matching 13 bases. With V trimmed by 2 bases and J by 6 bases, 4 bases remained unmatched. Germline V gives CDR1 MNHEY, CDR2 SVGAGI. This CDR3 has 16 amino acids. Here the CDR3 DNA reads TGTGCCAGCAGTTACCGCGGACTAGCGGGAGTCAATGAGCAGTTCTTC. It is translated as CASSYRGLAGVNEQFF.

A single count supports this clone. The chain links TRBV11-3 to TRBJ1-1; D possibly corresponds to TRBD1 (5 bases). The length of the CDR3 is 14 residues. Trimming shortened V by 0 bases and J by 10 bases, and 15 bases separated the two germline ends. Germline V CDR1 and CDR2: SGHNT, YENEEA. CDR3 nucleotide sequence: TGTGCCAGCAGCTTAGAAAGGGCGGGGCATCCAGCTTTCTTT. Residues: CASSLERAGHPAFF.

V and J are TRBV5-1 and TRBJ1-3, with D possibly TRBD1 on 5 matching bases. V was cut by 4 bases and J by 4 bases, with 12 bases left in between. CDR1 is SGHRS, CDR2 YFSETQ, per germline. CDR3 length equals 14 residues. The CDR3 reads CASSPDTPGNTIYF. The CDR3 coding sequence is TGCGCCAGCAGCCCGGACACGCCAGGAAACACCATATATTTT.

The V and J genes are TRBV3-1 (or the pseudogene TRBV3-2) and TRBJ2-2; 13 nucleotides align to TRBD2. The CDR3 runs to 18 residues. Germline V gene data show CDR1 as LGHDT and CDR2 as YNNKEL (reference sequence). J lost 7 bases, V lost 2 bases, and 10 bases had no gene match. In DNA form, the CDR3 reads TGTGCCAGCAGCCAAAATCAGGGACTAGCGGGGAGAATCGGGGAGCTGTTTTTT. Protein product: CASSQNQGLAGRIGELFF.

This rearrangement joins TRBV29-1 to TRBJ1-3; no clear D gene. V was pared by 4 bases and J by 3 bases, with 4 bases between. The CDR3 length is 11 residues. Per the germline V gene, CDR1 is SQVTM and CDR2 is ANQGSEA. CDR3 amino acids: CSVGGGNTIYF. The DNA of the CDR3 is TGCAGCGTTGGCGGTGGAAACACCATATATTTT.

V usage is TRBV9 and J usage is TRBJ2-7; 8 positions agree with TRBD1. CDR3 size: 14 residues. CDR1 and CDR2 from the germline V gene are SGDLS and YYNGEE. Losses at the gene ends were 3 bases for V and 9 bases for J; bases not matched to a gene: 11. CDR3 DNA sequence: TGTGCCAGCAGCGCCGGACAGGGCGATTGGGGGCAGTACTTC. Encoded protein: CASSAGQGDWGQYF.

This rearrangement joins TRBV5-1 to TRBJ2-1; D gene ambiguous. This CDR3 is built from 13 residues. V gave up 0 bases and J gave up 4 bases, with 5 bases separating them. The germline V gene encodes CDR1 SGHRS and CDR2 YFSETQ. CDR3 protein: CASSLALYNEQFF. As DNA, the CDR3 is TGCGCCAGCAGCTTGGCTCTATACAATGAGCAGTTCTTC.

The chain recombines TRBV5-1 with TRBJ1-3; D remains unclear. The CDR3 contains 13 residues. Germline CDR1 is SGHRS and CDR2 is YFSETQ. The V end lost 2 bases, the J end lost 6 bases, and 9 bases lay between the germline ends. The CDR3, as DNA: TGCGCCAGCAGCTTACCGGGTGAAAACACCATATATTTT. Encoded protein: CASSLPGENTIYF.

The chain links TRBV18 to TRBJ2-7; a weak D match, TRBD1 (6 bases). The germline V and J ends were trimmed by 2 bases and 2 bases, with 10 bases remaining between them. The CDR3 has 14 residues. In germline, CDR1 is KGHSH, CDR2 LQKENI. The CDR3 DNA sequence: TGTGCCAGCTCACCATGGGACATTGCCTACGAGCAGTACTTC. This sequence encodes CASSPWDIAYEQYF.

The J gene is TRBJ2-3, the V gene TRBV4-3; no firm D call. The CDR3 length is 12 residues. Trimming left V 1 base short and J 9 bases short, with 8 bases between. Germline V gives CDR1 LGHNA, CDR2 YSLEER. The CDR3 DNA sequence: TGCGCCAGCAGCCAAGGACAAGGCACGCAGTATTTT. This sequence encodes CASSQGQGTQYF.

V and J are TRBV30 and TRBJ1-6; tentative D call: TRBD1 (6 bases). This CDR3 contains 13 residues. V was pared by 2 bases and J by 9 bases, with 11 bases between. Germline V gene lookup returns CDR1 GTSNPN and CDR2 SVGIG (reference sequence). CDR3 DNA sequence: TGTGCCTGGAGTCCGGGACAAACTTCACCCCTCCACTTT. Encoded protein: CAWSPGQTSPLHF.